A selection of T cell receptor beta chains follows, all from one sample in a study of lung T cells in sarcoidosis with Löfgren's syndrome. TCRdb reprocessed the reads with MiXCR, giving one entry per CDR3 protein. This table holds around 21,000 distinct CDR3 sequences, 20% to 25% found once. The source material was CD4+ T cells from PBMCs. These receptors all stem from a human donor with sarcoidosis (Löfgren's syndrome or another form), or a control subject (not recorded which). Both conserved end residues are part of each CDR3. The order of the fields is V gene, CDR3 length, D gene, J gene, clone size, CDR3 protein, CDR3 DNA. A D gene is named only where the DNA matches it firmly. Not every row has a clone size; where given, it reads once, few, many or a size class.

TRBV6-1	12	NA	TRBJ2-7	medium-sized	CASSERWYEQYF	TGTGCCAGCAGTGAGAGGTGGTACGAGCAGTACTTC
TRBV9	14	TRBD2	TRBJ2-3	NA	CASSHSGVGDTQYF	TGTGCCAGCAGCCACAGCGGGGTGGGAGATACGCAGTATTTT
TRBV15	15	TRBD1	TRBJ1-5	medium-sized	CATSLDRGPHQPQHF	TGTGCCACCAGCTTAGACAGGGGTCCGCATCAGCCCCAGCATTTT
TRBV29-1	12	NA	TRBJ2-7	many	CSVRRASYEQYF	TGCAGCGTACGCAGGGCATCCTACGAGCAGTACTTC
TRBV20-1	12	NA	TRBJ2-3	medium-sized	CSARGFPDTQYF	TGCAGTGCTAGAGGGTTTCCAGATACGCAGTATTTT
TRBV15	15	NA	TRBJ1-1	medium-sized	CATSRDGGRDTEAFF	TGTGCCACCAGCAGAGATGGGGGGCGCGACACTGAAGCTTTCTTT
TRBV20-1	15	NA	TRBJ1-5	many	CSARDLKTGNQPQHF	TGCAGTGCTAGAGATCTTAAGACAGGTAATCAGCCCCAGCATTTT
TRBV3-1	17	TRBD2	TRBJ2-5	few	CASSFLTSGPYQETQYF	TGTGCCAGCAGCTTCCTGACTAGCGGGCCGTACCAAGAGACCCAGTACTTC
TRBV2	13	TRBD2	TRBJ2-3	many	CASSAAGADTQYF	TGTGCCAGCAGTGCTGCGGGAGCAGATACGCAGTATTTT
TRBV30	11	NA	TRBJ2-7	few	CAWSRRDEQYF	TGTGCCTGGAGTCGAAGGGACGAGCAGTACTTC
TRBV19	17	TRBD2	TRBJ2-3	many	CASSIGGLAGSTDTQYF	TGTGCCAGTAGTATAGGGGGACTAGCGGGAAGCACAGATACGCAGTATTTT
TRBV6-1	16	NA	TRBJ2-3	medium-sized	CASSVGQAPSTDTQYF	TGTGCCAGCAGTGTGGGCCAAGCGCCTAGCACAGATACGCAGTATTTT
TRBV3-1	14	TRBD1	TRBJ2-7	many	CASSGTGSLFEQYF	TGTGCCAGCAGCGGGACAGGGTCGCTCTTCGAGCAGTACTTC
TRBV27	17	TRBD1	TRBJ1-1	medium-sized	CASSLRARGQGWTEAFF	TGTGCCAGCAGTTTAAGGGCCCGGGGACAGGGCTGGACTGAAGCTTTCTTT
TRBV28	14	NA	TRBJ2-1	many	CASSPHRGPNEQFF	TGTGCCAGCAGTCCCCACCGGGGGCCCAATGAGCAGTTCTTC
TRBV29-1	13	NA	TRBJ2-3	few	CSVRCRSTDTQYF	TGCAGCGTGCGATGTAGAAGCACAGATACGCAGTATTTT
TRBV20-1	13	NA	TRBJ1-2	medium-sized	CSSTGLLYGGYTF	TGCAGTTCTACAGGGCTCCTATATGGGGGCTACACCTTC
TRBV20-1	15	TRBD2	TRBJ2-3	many	CSAWASGRAQDTQYF	TGCAGTGCTTGGGCTAGCGGGAGGGCCCAAGATACGCAGTATTTT
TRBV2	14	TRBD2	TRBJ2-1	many	CASTGLEGTNEQFF	TGTGCCAGCACTGGACTAGAGGGGACCAATGAGCAGTTCTTC
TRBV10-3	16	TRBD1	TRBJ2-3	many	CAISGTTGSGTDTQYF	TGTGCCATCAGTGGGACGACAGGGTCTGGCACAGATACGCAGTATTTT
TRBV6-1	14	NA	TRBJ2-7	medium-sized	CASSPTGSTYEQYF	TGTGCCAGCAGCCCAACGGGATCCACCTACGAGCAGTACTTC
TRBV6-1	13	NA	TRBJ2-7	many	CASSPGTPHEQYF	TGTGCCAGCAGCCCCGGGACACCCCACGAGCAGTACTTC
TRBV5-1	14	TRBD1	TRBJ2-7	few	CASSYGTGGQEQYF	TGCGCCAGCAGTTACGGGACAGGGGGCCAAGAGCAGTACTTC
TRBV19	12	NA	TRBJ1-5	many	CARVSRNQPQHF	TGTGCCAGAGTCTCCCGCAATCAGCCCCAGCATTTT
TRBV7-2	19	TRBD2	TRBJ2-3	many	CASSLGVRSSGGATDTQYF	TGTGCCAGCAGCTTGGGGGTTAGGTCCAGCGGGGGGGCCACAGATACGCAGTATTTT
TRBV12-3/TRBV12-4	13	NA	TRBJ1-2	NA	CASSLLFDSGHTF	TGTGCCAGCAGTTTATTATTCGACAGTGGCCACACCTTC
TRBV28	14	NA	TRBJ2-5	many	CASRGGWDQETQYF	TGTGCCAGCAGAGGGGGATGGGACCAAGAGACCCAGTACTTC
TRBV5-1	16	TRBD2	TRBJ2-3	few	CASSFLTSGSTDTQYF	TGCGCCAGCAGCTTCCTGACTAGCGGGAGCACAGATACGCAGTATTTT
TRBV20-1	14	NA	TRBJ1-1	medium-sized	CSARRGQVNTEAFF	TGCAGTGCCCGTCGGGGACAAGTGAACACTGAAGCTTTCTTT
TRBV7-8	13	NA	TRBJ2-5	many	CASRSGIEETQYF	TGTGCCAGCAGGTCAGGGATTGAAGAGACCCAGTACTTC
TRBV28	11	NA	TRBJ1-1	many	CASSFYAEAFF	TGTGCCAGCAGTTTCTATGCTGAAGCTTTCTTT
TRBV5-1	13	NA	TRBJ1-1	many	CASSLSSDTEAFF	TGCGCCAGCAGCTTGTCGTCTGATACTGAAGCTTTCTTT
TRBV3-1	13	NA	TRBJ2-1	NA	CASSQAPFRYWFF	TGTGCCAGCAGCCAAGCGCCTTTTCGTTATTGGTTCTTC
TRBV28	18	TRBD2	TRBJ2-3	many	CASQYLRRASGGTDTQYF	TGTGCCAGCCAGTACTTGAGACGGGCTAGCGGGGGGACAGATACGCAGTATTTT
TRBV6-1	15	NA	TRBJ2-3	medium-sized	CASSSPAGRTDTQYF	TGTGCCAGCAGTTCCCCTGCGGGACGCACAGATACGCAGTATTTT
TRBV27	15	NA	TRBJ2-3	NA	CAGSSDYQLTDTKYF	TGTGCCGGCAGTTCGGACTACCAACTCACGGATACGAAGTATTTT
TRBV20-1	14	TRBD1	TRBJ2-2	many	CSAPGTVDTGELFF	TGCAGTGCTCCCGGGACAGTTGACACCGGGGAGCTGTTTTTT
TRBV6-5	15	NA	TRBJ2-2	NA	CAGSYNRPLTVELFF	TGTGCCGGCAGTTATAATAGACCGTTAACCGTGGAGCTGTTTTTT
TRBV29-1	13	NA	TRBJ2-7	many	CSVQATDSYEQYF	TGCAGCGTACAGGCCACTGACTCCTACGAGCAGTACTTC
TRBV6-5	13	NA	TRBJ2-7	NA	CASRQAGGYEQYF	TGTGCCAGCAGGCAAGCAGGAGGGTACGAGCAGTACTTC
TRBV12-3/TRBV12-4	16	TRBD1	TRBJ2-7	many	CASSLFPGTGPYEQYF	TGTGCCAGCAGTTTATTTCCTGGGACAGGTCCCTACGAGCAGTACTTC
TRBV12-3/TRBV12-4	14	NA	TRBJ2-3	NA	CASSLDRSSDTQYF	TGTGCCAGCAGTTTAGACCGGAGCTCAGATACGCAGTATTTT
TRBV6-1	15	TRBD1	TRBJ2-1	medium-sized	CASTLPGQGSNEQFF	TGTGCCAGCACTTTGCCGGGACAGGGGTCCAATGAGCAGTTCTTC
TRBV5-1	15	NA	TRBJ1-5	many	CASSPFEGSNQPQHF	TGCGCCAGCAGTCCCTTCGAGGGCAGCAATCAGCCCCAGCATTTT
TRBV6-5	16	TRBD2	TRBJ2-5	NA	CACSWLAGVKKETQYF	TGTGCCTGCAGCTGGTTAGCGGGAGTGAAAAAAGAGACCCAGTACTTC